Included here is one TCR beta chain sequence, with context. The unsorted samples had roughly 86 million PBMCs used for genomic DNA. Unsorted PBMC samples were amplified in replicate PCRs containing 300 ng DNA, tens of thousands of T cell genomes. Unsorted PBMC DNA was run through sequencing on ten immunoSEQ deep assay plates. Some clones are missing from TCRdb's copy, which holds only in-frame ones; the method was immunoSEQ multiplex PCR. Among approximately 510,000 clones listed, 79% were seen once. Germline V gene lookup returns CDR1 GTSNPN and CDR2 SVGIG (reference sequence). CDR3 size: 13 residues. V lost 0 bases to trimming and J lost 5 bases, with 10 bases between them. The record originates from a study of shared clonotypes between healthy human individuals.

The chain carries TRBV30 and TRBJ2-5; D is unresolved. The source is a middle-aged woman in good health. Some clones in this sample may be carry-over from other donors' samples. Sequencing used PBMCs. CDR3 amino acids: CAWSVRKKETQYF. CDR3 coding DNA: TGTGCCTGGAGTGTCCGGAAAAAGGAGACCCAGTACTTC.